A single sample gave rise to the 20 T cell receptor beta chains below, sequenced in a study of cytomegalovirus exposure and HLA in healthy donors. PCR employed 60 Vbeta and 13 Jbeta primers. Generated by immunoSEQ multiplex PCR, the TCRdb table keeps only in-frame clones and is missing some. Of fewer than 120,000 clones in the sample, around 87% were seen once. Sequencing was performed on PBMCs. All receptors derive from a man aged 35 to 55 in good health and CMV-seronegative.

The chain has TRBV6-5 and TRBJ2-7, with 7 bases identical to TRBD1. The ends lost 6 bases at V and 0 bases at J; junction bases unmatched: 5. The germline V gene encodes CDR1 MNHEY and CDR2 SVGAGI. The CDR3 is 14 residues long. The DNA of the CDR3 is TGTGCCAGCAGCCGGACAGGTAGCTCCTACGAGCAGTACTTC. This translates into CASSRTGSSYEQYF.

The rearrangement links TRBV5-1 to TRBJ2-5, with 8 bases that match TRBD1. The germline V gene has CDR1 SGHRS and CDR2 YFSETQ. The ends lost 1 base at V and 2 bases at J; junction bases unmatched: 4. This CDR3 spans 15 amino acids. CDR3 sequence (DNA): TGCGCCAGCAGCTTGAGCACAGGGGGACAAGAGACCCAGTACTTC. The encoded protein is CASSLSTGGQETQYF. Variable domain in full (rest from reference TRBV5-1 and TRBJ2-5): KAGVTQTPRYLIKTRGQQVTLSCSPISGHRSVSWYQQTPGQGLQFLFEYFSETQRNKGNFPGRFSGRQFSNSRSEMNVSTLELGDSALYLCASSLSTGGQETQYFGPGTRLLVL.

This clone was detected only once. J is TRBJ1-5 and V is TRBV28; D is perhaps TRBD1 (5 bases). Trimming took 6 bases from V and 4 from J, leaving 10 bases between them. Germline assignment: CDR1 MDHEN and CDR2 SYDVKM. The CDR3 loop spans 13 amino acids. The CDR3 here is CASSPTANQPQHF. In nucleotides, the CDR3 is TGTGCCAGCAGCCCGACAGCAAATCAGCCCCAGCATTTT.

The genes are TRBV11-2 and TRBJ1-2, with 8 bases fitting TRBD1. The CDR3 has 15 residues. V dropped 3 bases and J dropped 0; count of bases not matched to a gene: 3. Germline CDR1 and CDR2: SGHAT and FQNNGV. In DNA form, the CDR3 reads TGTGCCAGCAGCTTCACAGGGGGATCTAACTATGGCTACACCTTC. This translates into CASSFTGGSNYGYTF.

V and J are TRBV6-5 and TRBJ1-1; TRBD1 matches 9 bases. CDR3 length equals 15 residues. Germline CDR1 reads MNHEY; CDR2 reads SVGAGI. V gave up 2 bases and J gave up 6 bases; unmatched junction bases: 7. The CDR3 spells CASSYGDRDWAEAFF. The CDR3 bases are TGTGCCAGCAGTTACGGGGACAGGGACTGGGCTGAAGCTTTCTTT.

In the case of this clone: One end of the junction fails to match germline, which may point to a read error. The CDR3 region has the DNA TGTGCCGGCAGCCACGCCGGGACAGGGTTTACTGGCTACACCTTC. Its protein product is CAGSHAGTGFTGYTF. This rearrangement joins TRBV4-2 to TRBJ1-2; the match to TRBD1 covers 9 bases. CDR1 and CDR2 (germline): LGHNA, YNFKEQ. This CDR3 is 15 amino acids long.

This clone was recorded once. The V gene is TRBV5-6, the J gene TRBJ1-1; TRBD1 agrees at 7 bases. The CDR3 totals 14 residues. Looked up from germline, CDR1 is SGHDT and CDR2 is YYEEEE. J gave up 1 base and V 4 bases, and 4 bases lay outside the gene matches. The CDR3: CASSARTGNTEAFF. For the CDR3, the DNA is TGTGCCAGCAGCGCACGGACAGGGAACACTGAAGCTTTCTTT.

This clone was observed once. The chain employs TRBV2 and TRBJ2-3; D might be TRBD2 (6 bases). With 10 bases removed from V and 4 bases from J, the gap between germline ends came to 18 bases. The CDR3 consists of 14 residues. Germline-derived CDR1 and CDR2 are SNHLY and FYNNEI. The CDR3 region has the DNA TGTGCCACCTCCGGCCGGGGGATCGCAGATACGCAGTATTTT. Protein product: CATSGRGIADTQYF.

J is TRBJ2-2 and V is TRBV7-2, with D maybe TRBD1 (5 bases). The V end was cut by 5 bases, the J end by 4 bases, with 11 bases between. The CDR3 spans 14 residues. Germline assignment: CDR1 SGHTA and CDR2 FQGNSA. The CDR3 nucleotides read TGTGCCAGCAGCGCAGGACACCTCACCGGGGAGCTGTTTTTT. Protein: CASSAGHLTGELFF.

CDR3 sequence: CASTPPRGTLVAEQYF. In nucleotides, the CDR3 is TGTGCCAGCACCCCCCCTCGAGGGACACTGGTCGCCGAGCAGTACTTC. V and J are TRBV28 and TRBJ2-7, with D perhaps matching TRBD1 (6 bases). V was pared by 7 bases and J by 6 bases, with 25 bases between. The CDR3 is 16 residues long. Germline CDR1 reads MDHEN; CDR2 reads SYDVKM.

The chain joins TRBV6-5 to TRBJ1-1, with 9 nucleotides matching TRBD1. In germline, CDR1 is MNHEY, CDR2 SVGAGI. The CDR3 is made up of 14 amino acids. J was trimmed by 0 bases and V by 6 bases; bases with no gene match: 2. CDR3 coding DNA: TGTGCCAGCAGGGGACAGGGATTGAACACTGAAGCTTTCTTT. It codes for CASRGQGLNTEAFF.

The V and J genes are TRBV6-1 and TRBJ1-5; possibly TRBD1 for D (6 bases). Trimming left V 4 bases short and J 4 bases short, with 11 bases between. The CDR3 is made up of 14 amino acids. Germline V gene data show CDR1 as MNHNS and CDR2 as SASEGT. The CDR3 protein is CASSGWTDNQPQHF. In nucleotides, the CDR3 is TGTGCCAGCAGTGGTTGGACAGATAATCAGCCCCAGCATTTT.

The rearrangement uses TRBV28 and TRBJ1-4; possible D gene TRBD1, 6 bases. The CDR3 consists of 14 residues. The V gene lost 6 bases and the J gene lost 7 bases, with 15 bases spanning the gap. The V gene's germline CDR1 is MDHEN and CDR2 SYDVKM. The CDR3 DNA is TGTGCCAGCAGAAAACAGGGTTGGGGTGAAAAACTGTTTTTT. Translating it yields CASRKQGWGEKLFF.

The chain has TRBV5-1 and TRBJ1-2; no clear D gene. Trimming cost V 4 bases and J 5 bases, with 9 bases left between them. CDR1 and CDR2 from the germline V gene are SGHRS and YFSETQ. The CDR3 is made up of 12 amino acids. CDR3 DNA: TGCGCCAGCAGCGATGCAGGATATGGCTACACCTTC. This gives the protein CASSDAGYGYTF.

CDR3 residues: CASEIPGTDTQYF. For the CDR3, the DNA is TGTGCCAGTGAAATCCCCGGGACAGATACGCAGTATTTT. This chain connects TRBV6-6 to TRBJ2-3; D gene ambiguous. Trimming took off 9 bases at V and 3 bases at J, with 13 bases between the two ends. Germline V gives CDR1 MNHNY, CDR2 SVGAGI (reference sequence). The CDR3 has 13 residues.

This clone was seen only once. The gene calls are TRBV6-1 and TRBJ1-5, with D tentatively TRBD1 (6 bases). The germline V gene has CDR1 MNHNS and CDR2 SASEGT. Trimming took off 7 bases at V and 7 bases at J, with 14 bases between the two ends. There are 13 residues in the CDR3. In DNA form, the CDR3 reads TGTGCCAGCATACAGGGATTGGGCCAGCCCCAGCATTTT. Protein sequence: CASIQGLGQPQHF.

The J gene is TRBJ1-2, the V gene TRBV28; 7 positions agree with TRBD1. This CDR3 has 14 residues. V trimming: 2 bases; J trimming: 8 bases; junction bases outside the gene matches: 8. Germline CDR1 is MDHEN and CDR2 is SYDVKM. The CDR3 reads CASSLVSGGKGYTF. For the CDR3, the DNA is TGTGCCAGCAGTTTAGTTTCAGGGGGAAAGGGCTACACCTTC.

The V and J genes are TRBV6-1 and TRBJ2-7, with no clear D. V was cut by 1 base and J by 3 bases, with 10 bases left in between. Germline CDR1 and CDR2: MNHNS and SASEGT. This CDR3 contains 14 residues. CDR3 amino acids: CASSEGAAYYEQYF. The CDR3, as DNA: TGTGCCAGCAGTGAAGGGGCAGCTTACTACGAGCAGTACTTC.

The J gene is TRBJ2-7, the V gene TRBV9; 7 bases are a match to TRBD1. CDR1 and CDR2 from the germline V gene are SGDLS and YYNGEE. The CDR3 contains 14 residues. Trimming at V came to 0 bases and at J to 1 base, leaving 1 base not matched to a gene. The CDR3 nucleotides read TGTGCCAGCAGCGTAGGGGACAGTTCCTACGAGCAGTACTTC. It specifies CASSVGDSSYEQYF.

The chain links TRBV5-4 to TRBJ1-2, with D unclear. V was shortened by 4 bases and J by 6 bases, with 16 bases between the two germline ends. The CDR3 runs 14 residues. CDR1 and CDR2 (germline): SGHNT, YYREEE (reference sequence). The chain's CDR3 is CASSRERVSDGYTF. The CDR3, as DNA: TGTGCCAGCAGCCGCGAGAGGGTTAGTGATGGCTACACCTTC.